This T cell receptor beta chain stems from a study of blood T cell repertoires in COVID-19. About the study: Specimens from acute and convalescent COVID-19 originated in the United States, Italy and Spain. From T cells, B-cell-depleted T cells, or PBMCs came the material, which was cDNA or gDNA.

Source study methods: Reference gene primer amplification gave nucleated cell count estimates. TCRdb's copy holds only in-frame clones and misses some; the assay was immunoSEQ multiplex PCR. V, J and clone size were drawn from that table, and D and trimming were deduced from the DNA. The sample consists of around 240,000 clones, 75% to 90% of them appearing once. V was cut by 8 bases and J by 4 bases, with 12 bases left in between. This CDR3 is 13 amino acids long. The chain links TRBV12-3 or TRBV12-4 to TRBJ1-3; the D gene is possibly TRBD1 (5 bases). The TCR sequence derives from a woman in her twenties or thirties who had recovered from COVID-19. Sequencing was carried out using peripheral blood. The CDR3 region has the DNA TGTGCCAGCTCAGGGTCTCCAGGAAACACCATATATTTT. It is translated as CASSGSPGNTIYF.